This record looks at one T cell receptor beta chain sequence and its context. Its antigen is as yet unknown. The sample comes from a study of cytomegalovirus exposure and HLA in healthy donors. Overall study findings and caveats: Upon later analysis, TCR association rates were observed to vary by HLA locus, being highest for DRB1 and lowest for HLA-C. High specificity and sensitivity for cytomegalovirus status were reported for the classifier. The analysis excluded some indistinguishable V segments, including TRBV6-2 and TRBV6-3.

Deletions cut 5 bases from V and 5 bases from J, with 10 bases between. The CDR3 contains 12 residues. CDR1 is SEHNR, CDR2 FQNEAQ, per germline (reference sequence). Researchers ran the PCR with 60 Vbeta and 13 Jbeta primers. Only in-frame clones appear in the TCRdb table, and some are missing; sequencing was by immunoSEQ multiplex PCR. This sample carries around 110,000 clones, roughly 66% of them seen once, and the ten largest clones take 2.2%. The receptor was isolated from a woman aged 30 to 39 in good health and CMV-seronegative. Sequenced: PBMCs. This rearrangement joins TRBV7-9 to TRBJ2-7, with D possibly matching TRBD2 (5 bases). CDR3 DNA sequence: TGTGCCAGCAGCCTGGTCGGGAACGAGCAGTACTTC. Amino acids: CASSLVGNEQYF.